The T cell receptor beta chain described here comes from a study of T cell responses to AZD1222 COVID-19 vaccine. Study results and limitations: Spike as a whole was targeted by vaccine-associated CD4 TCRs, dominant at 160-218 and 743-854. Of spike-specific TCRs, nearly half reportedly target regions left unmutated in variants. Samples come after the peak T cell response, not at day 14. Mostly white British, mostly female donors; authors suggested clonal diversity may be underestimated.

Remarks on this clone: Its antigen is currently unknown.

The CDR3 runs 16 residues. V shed 0 bases, J shed 4 bases, and the junction held 5 bases outside the gene matches. Germline loops: CDR1 LGHDT, CDR2 YNNKEL (reference sequence). Data came from immunoSEQ multiplex PCR; TCRdb stores just in-frame clones and leaves some out. The table lists approximately 110,000 clones, 85% to 90% of them singletons. The TCR originated in an adult in good health. V gene TRBV3-1 (or the pseudogene TRBV3-2) combines with J gene TRBJ2-2; the match to TRBD1 covers 7 bases. Sequenced here: peripheral blood, sampled on day 0 of AZD1222 vaccination. Here the CDR3 reads CASSQDQGVGTGELFF. The CDR3 nucleotides are TGTGCCAGCAGCCAAGATCAGGGGGTGGGCACCGGGGAGCTGTTTTTT.